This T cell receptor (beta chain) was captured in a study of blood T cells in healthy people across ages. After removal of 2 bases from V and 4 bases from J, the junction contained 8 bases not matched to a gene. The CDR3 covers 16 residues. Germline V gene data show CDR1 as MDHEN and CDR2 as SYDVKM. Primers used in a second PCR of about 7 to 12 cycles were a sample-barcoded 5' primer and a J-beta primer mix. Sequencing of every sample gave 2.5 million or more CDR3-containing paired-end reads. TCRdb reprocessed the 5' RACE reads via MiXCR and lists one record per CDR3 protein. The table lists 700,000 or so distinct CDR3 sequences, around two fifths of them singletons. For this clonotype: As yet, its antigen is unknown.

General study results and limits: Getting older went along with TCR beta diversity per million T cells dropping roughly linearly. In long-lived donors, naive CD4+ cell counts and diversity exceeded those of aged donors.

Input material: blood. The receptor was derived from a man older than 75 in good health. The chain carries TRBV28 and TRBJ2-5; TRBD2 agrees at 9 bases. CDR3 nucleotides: TGTGCCAGCAGTTTAACGCTTAGCGGGAGTAGAGAGACCCAGTACTTC. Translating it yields CASSLTLSGSRETQYF. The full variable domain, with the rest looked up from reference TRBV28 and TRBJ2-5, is DVKVTQSSRYLVKRTGEKVFLECVQDMDHENMFWYRQDPGLGLRLIYFSYDVKMKEKGDIPEGYSVSREKKERFSLILESASTNQTSMYLCASSLTLSGSRETQYFGPGTRLLVL.